This TCR beta chain was recorded in a study of shared clonotypes between healthy human individuals. TCRdb keeps only in-frame clones here, not all; method: immunoSEQ multiplex PCR. The sample holds 2 million to 3 million clones, 80% to 95% seen once. The receptor was derived from a man between 18 and 35 years old in good health. Some clones in this sample may be carry-over from other donors' samples. What was sequenced was naive CD4+ T cells from PBMCs. Subset reported: CD45RA+ positively selected.

CDR3 amino acids: CASSLTLSGRVGNEQFF. The DNA for the CDR3 is TGTGCCAGTAGTCTTACTTTAAGTGGGAGGGTAGGGAATGAGCAGTTCTTC. The rearrangement uses TRBV19 and TRBJ2-1, with TRBD2 identical over 7 bases. Per germline, CDR1 LNHDA and CDR2 SQIVND (reference sequence). The CDR3 loop spans 17 amino acids. V lost 5 bases, J lost 7 bases, and 17 bases stayed unmatched.